This entry lists 25 T cell receptor beta chains sequenced from one sample in a study of spatial heterogeneity in lung cancer. Time point of the sample: sample taken at primary tumor resection. Unsorted tumor, nontumor lung tissue or cryopreserved PBMC supplied the whole RNA. One entry per CDR3 protein results from TCRdb running MiXCR on the 5' RACE reads. The sample holds more than 45,000 distinct CDR3 sequences, about 5.8% seen once. Sequenced material: PBMCs, taken at surgery. The receptors originated from a male donor with early-stage non-small cell lung cancer.

Ten or more counts support this clonotype. V and J are TRBV18 and TRBJ2-1; 7 bases match TRBD2. This CDR3 contains 16 residues. J gave up 0 bases and V 6 bases, and 8 bases lay outside the gene matches. Germline assignment: CDR1 KGHSH and CDR2 LQKENI. The CDR3 coding sequence is TGTGCCAGCTCGGTACGTGGCGGGAGCTCCTACAATGAGCAGTTCTTC. Translating gives CASSVRGGSSYNEQFF.

This clonotype was recorded many times. The rearrangement links TRBV7-8 to TRBJ2-2, with 7 bases fitting TRBD1. V shed 7 bases, J shed 0 bases, and the junction held 11 bases outside the gene matches. This CDR3 has 17 amino acids. Germline V gene data show CDR1 as SGHVS and CDR2 as FQNEAQ. The CDR3 region is CASTTHLTGTNTGELFF. The CDR3 coding sequence is TGTGCCAGCACTACTCACCTGACAGGGACGAACACCGGGGAGCTGTTTTTT.

The sample holds many counts of this clonotype. One end of the junction does not line up with germline, which may come from a read error. The chain links TRBV3-1 to TRBJ2-4, with D possibly being TRBD1 (5 bases). The CDR3 has 11 residues. The germline CDR1 and CDR2 sequences are LGHDT and YNNKEL (reference sequence). This chain's CDR3 is CASSRNGHLWF. In nucleotides, the CDR3 is TGTGCCAGCAGCCGGAACGGACACCTGTGGTTC.

The table lists this clonotype with many counts. V and J are TRBV20-1 and TRBJ2-2, with TRBD2 identical over 13 bases. The CDR3 covers 17 residues. V trimming: 3 bases; J trimming: 1 base; junction bases outside the gene matches: 5. Germline V gene data show CDR1 as DFQATT and CDR2 as SNEGSKA (reference sequence). The CDR3 region is CSARKGLAGRNTGELFF. CDR3 nucleotides: TGCAGTGCTAGGAAGGGACTAGCGGGACGGAACACCGGGGAGCTGTTTTTT.

This clonotype occurred many times. The chain has TRBV12-3 or TRBV12-4 and TRBJ2-1, with 10 nucleotides matching TRBD2. The CDR3 is made up of 20 amino acids. The V segment lost 7 bases and the J segment 2 bases; nucleotides outside the gene matches: 20. CDR3 DNA sequence: TGTGCCAGCACACAGAGCTCGGGACTAGCGAGGAGACCCCCCTACAATGAGCAGTTCTTC. Translation gives CASTQSSGLARRPPYNEQFF.

In this sample, this clonotype turned up many times. This rearrangement joins TRBV20-1 to TRBJ1-2; D is perhaps TRBD1 (5 bases). Germline CDR1 is DFQATT and CDR2 is SNEGSKA (reference sequence). V lost 5 bases and J 3 bases, leaving 19 bases between the germline ends. CDR3 size: 15 residues. In DNA, the CDR3 is TGCAGTGCTTGGACCGACAGCGCCGGTGACTATGGCTACACCTTC. It encodes CSAWTDSAGDYGYTF.

This clonotype came up many times. V gene TRBV2 combines with J gene TRBJ2-1; 15 nucleotides align to TRBD2. J gave up 9 bases and V 2 bases, and 14 bases lay outside the gene matches. The CDR3 consists of 19 residues. CDR1 is SNHLY, CDR2 FYNNEI, per germline. For the CDR3, the DNA is TGTGCCAGCAGTGAAAGTAGGACTAGCGGGAGGGGCCGGATAGGTGAGCAGTTCTTC. Translating gives CASSESRTSGRGRIGEQFF.

Many counts were recorded for this clonotype. V is TRBV15 and J is TRBJ1-5; 7 bases map to TRBD1. Losses at the gene ends were 1 base for V and 6 bases for J; bases not matched to a gene: 9. This CDR3 has 16 amino acids. CDR1 is LNHNV and CDR2 is YYDKDF in the germline V gene (reference sequence). CDR3 region: CATSRARQGRFQPQHF. CDR3 DNA: TGTGCCACCAGCAGAGCTAGACAGGGCAGGTTTCAGCCCCAGCATTTT.

This clonotype was recorded at least ten times. The V call is TRBV28, the J call TRBJ2-7; weak D call: TRBD2 (5 bases). The CDR3 loop spans 14 amino acids. Trimming stripped 2 bases from V and 2 bases from J, with 10 bases between. Germline values: CDR1 MDHEN, CDR2 SYDVKM. DNA of the CDR3: TGTGCCAGCAGTTTAGGGCGGGTAGCCTACGAGCAGTACTTC. Protein: CASSLGRVAYEQYF.

This clonotype was counted at least ten times. This chain connects TRBV5-1 to TRBJ2-5, with 11 bases matching TRBD2. CDR1 is SGHRS, CDR2 YFSETQ, per germline. This CDR3 has 19 amino acids. V lost 0 bases and J lost 2; bases outside the gene matches: 12. CDR3 coding DNA: TGCGCCAGCAGCTTGGCCAGCGGTCGGACTAGCGGGTCTCAAGAGACCCAGTACTTC. Protein product: CASSLASGRTSGSQETQYF.

The chain employs TRBV5-1 and TRBJ2-3; D unclear. The V gene lost 4 bases and the J gene lost 3 bases, with 12 bases spanning the gap. CDR3 length: 14 amino acids. Germline CDR1 reads SGHRS; CDR2 reads YFSETQ. The DNA of the CDR3 is TGCGCCAGCAGCCTACGGCCGGGTACAGATACGCAGTATTTT. This sequence encodes CASSLRPGTDTQYF. The whole variable domain, filled in from reference TRBV5-1 and TRBJ2-3, reads KAGVTQTPRYLIKTRGQQVTLSCSPISGHRSVSWYQQTPGQGLQFLFEYFSETQRNKGNFPGRFSGRQFSNSRSEMNVSTLELGDSALYLCASSLRPGTDTQYFGPGTRLTVL.

This clonotype was counted many times. The chain recombines TRBV24-1 with TRBJ2-1, with 12 nucleotides matching TRBD2. V trimming: 4 bases; J trimming: 8 bases; junction bases outside the gene matches: 8. This CDR3 is built from 16 residues. Germline V lookup: CDR1 KGHDR, CDR2 SFDVKD. CDR3 nucleotide sequence: TGTGCCACCAGTGAGCCTAGCGGGGGGGTGGGGGATGAGCAGTTCTTC. It codes for CATSEPSGGVGDEQFF.

This clonotype came up many times. V is TRBV7-9 and J is TRBJ2-4; D might be TRBD1 (5 bases). V was trimmed by 5 bases and J by 6 bases, leaving 17 bases between them. The CDR3 totals 15 residues. Per the germline V gene, CDR1 is SEHNR and CDR2 is FQNEAQ (reference sequence). The CDR3 DNA sequence: TGTGCCAGCAGCCCGACAGTCTACGTTGGAAACATTCAGTACTTC. This gives the protein CASSPTVYVGNIQYF. Filled out from reference TRBV7-9 and TRBJ2-4, the complete variable domain reads DTGVSQNPRHKITKRGQNVTFRCDPISEHNRLYWYRQTLGQGPEFLTYFQNEAQLEKSRLLSDRFSAERPKGSFSTLEIQRTEQGDSAMYLCASSPTVYVGNIQYFGAGTRLSVL.

This clonotype has at least ten counts. The chain links TRBV6-2 or TRBV6-3 to TRBJ2-7, with D perhaps TRBD2 (6 bases). Trimming removed 7 bases from V and 0 bases from J, with 16 bases in between. Germline CDR1 reads MNHEY; CDR2 reads SVGEGT. The CDR3 is 15 residues long. The CDR3 nucleotides read TGTGCCAGCACTCAACTAGCTCCAAACTCCTACGAGCAGTACTTC. Translated, it gives CASTQLAPNSYEQYF.

There are many counts of this clonotype. The chain joins TRBV5-4 to TRBJ1-2, with 9 nucleotides matching TRBD1. CDR3 size: 15 residues. Per the germline V gene, CDR1 is SGHNT and CDR2 is YYREEE (reference sequence). The ends lost 0 bases at V and 2 bases at J; junction bases unmatched: 2. The CDR3 nucleotides read TGTGCCAGCAGCTTGGCCGGGACAGGGAACTATGGCTACACCTTC. Its protein product is CASSLAGTGNYGYTF.

This clonotype was found a few times. The J gene is TRBJ1-4, the V gene TRBV7-9, with D possibly matching TRBD1 (5 bases). Germline V gene data show CDR1 as SEHNR and CDR2 as FQNEAQ (reference sequence). The V and J ends lost 1 base and 3 bases respectively, with 12 bases between them. The CDR3 spans 16 residues. CDR3 nucleotides: TGTGCCAGCAGCTTAGGCCTAGGGGTTGCTAATGAAAAACTGTTTTTT. Its translation is CASSLGLGVANEKLFF.

This clonotype was recorded at least ten times. The chain carries TRBV4-2 and TRBJ2-1; the D call may be TRBD1 or TRBD2 (6 bases each). The CDR3 covers 15 residues. Germline assignment: CDR1 LGHNA and CDR2 YNFKEQ. Trimming removed 1 base at V and 7 bases at J, with 14 bases between. CDR3 nucleotide sequence: TGTGCCAGCAGCCAAGTGTCGCAGGGGAGGAATGAGCAGTTCTTC. Residues: CASSQVSQGRNEQFF.

This clonotype was seen many times. This chain uses TRBV29-1 with TRBJ2-7; 12 positions agree with TRBD2. The CDR3 consists of 17 residues. Germline CDR1 reads SQVTM; CDR2 reads ANQGSEA. J was trimmed by 4 bases and V by 4 bases; bases with no gene match: 14. CDR3: CSVGGFSGLAGPYEQYF. Written as DNA, the CDR3 is TGCAGCGTTGGGGGTTTTTCTGGACTAGCGGGACCTTACGAGCAGTACTTC.

This clonotype has a count of ten or more. The chain links TRBV5-1 to TRBJ1-4; 9 nucleotides match TRBD1. V shed 4 bases and J 7 bases; nucleotides not matched to a gene: 5. Germline CDR1 reads SGHRS; CDR2 reads YFSETQ. This CDR3 comprises 14 residues. The CDR3 loop is CASSAGTGFEKLFF. The CDR3 DNA sequence: TGCGCCAGCAGCGCCGGGACAGGGTTTGAAAAACTGTTTTTT.

This clonotype showed up many times. This rearrangement joins TRBV6-2 or TRBV6-3 to TRBJ2-5; D perhaps matches TRBD2 (5 bases). This CDR3 is 13 amino acids long. Germline loops: CDR1 MNHEY, CDR2 SVGEGT. The ends were cut back, 5 bases at V and 8 bases at J, with 15 bases in the middle. The CDR3 region is CASSIEGRKTQYF. DNA for the CDR3: TGTGCCAGCAGTATTGAGGGTAGGAAAACCCAGTACTTC.

This clonotype was detected many times. J is TRBJ1-2 and V is TRBV2, with 9 bases identical to TRBD1. V dropped 5 bases and J dropped 4; count of bases not matched to a gene: 11. This CDR3 has 16 residues. Germline assignment: CDR1 SNHLY and CDR2 FYNNEI. The CDR3 here is CASSQPRDRDSYGYTF. The CDR3 region has the DNA TGTGCCAGCAGTCAACCCCGGGACAGGGATAGCTATGGCTACACCTTC.

The rearrangement links TRBV7-9 to TRBJ2-2, with 9 bases matching TRBD1. Trimming cost V 0 bases and J 5 bases; bases outside gene matches: 10. Germline lookup yields CDR1 SEHNR and CDR2 FQNEAQ (reference sequence). There are 18 residues in the CDR3. Here the CDR3 reads CASSLAQQGAKRTGELFF. As DNA, the CDR3 is TGTGCCAGCAGCTTAGCCCAACAGGGGGCAAAGAGGACCGGGGAGCTGTTTTTT.

In its sample, this clonotype was seen many times. The V gene is TRBV30, the J gene TRBJ2-1; D tentatively fits TRBD1 or TRBD2 (5 bases each). This CDR3 spans 13 amino acids. Trimming pared 5 bases from V and 10 bases from J, leaving 18 bases between. Germline CDR1 and CDR2: GTSNPN and SVGIG (reference sequence). For the CDR3, the DNA is TGTGCCTGGTCCTTGTACTGGGGGAACGAGCAGTTCTTC. This codes for CAWSLYWGNEQFF.

This clonotype came up many times. This chain uses TRBV21-1 with TRBJ2-3; the table names TRBD1, a call not compared with the DNA. TRBV21-1 corresponds to a pseudogene. The CDR3 is 14 residues long. CDR3 coding DNA: TGTGCCAGCAAATGGACATCGCTGCAAGATACGCAGTATTTT. Encoded protein: CASKWTSLQDTQYF.

The table lists this clonotype with many counts. J is TRBJ2-1 and V is TRBV20-1, with a possible D match to TRBD2 (6 bases). V lost 5 bases, J lost 3 bases, and 17 bases lay in between. Germline CDR1 DFQATT, CDR2 SNEGSKA (reference sequence). The CDR3 runs to 15 residues. The CDR3 nucleotides are TGCAGTGCTGAGGGTGGGGGGTTCTACTACAATGAGCAGTTCTTC. This encodes CSAEGGGFYYNEQFF.